The 14 T cell receptor beta chains listed next were all sequenced from one sample in a study of cytomegalovirus exposure and HLA in healthy donors. The PCR used 60 Vbeta and 13 Jbeta primers. Here immunoSEQ multiplex PCR was the method, and the copy in TCRdb shows in-frame clones only, minus some. The sample carries roughly 130,000 clones, roughly two thirds recorded once. Sequencing input: PBMCs. The receptors were sampled from a man aged 30 to 39 in good health and CMV-seropositive.

This clone has just a few counts. The J gene is TRBJ1-3, the V gene TRBV4-2; D call uncertain. CDR1 LGHNA and CDR2 YNFKEQ come from the germline V gene. V was cut by 3 bases and J by 8 bases, with 8 bases left in between. The CDR3 has 12 residues. For the CDR3, the DNA is TGTGCCAGCAGCCAGAGTCACGACACCATATATTTT. Amino acids: CASSQSHDTIYF.

The CDR3 region has the DNA TGTGCCAGCAGTTTGTGGCGGGGCAATGAGCAGTTCTTC. Residues: CASSLWRGNEQFF. The chain is built from TRBV27 and TRBJ2-1; possibly TRBD2 for D (6 bases). The germline gives CDR1 MNHEY, CDR2 SMNVEV (reference sequence). Trimming took off 3 bases at V and 6 bases at J, with 9 bases between the two ends. The CDR3 consists of 13 residues.

The chain has TRBV6-1 and TRBJ1-3, with D uncertain. The V end was cut by 3 bases, the J end by 2 bases, with 14 bases between. This CDR3 has 16 residues. CDR1 and CDR2 from the germline V gene are MNHNS and SASEGT. The CDR3 loop reads CASSEVGGGTGNTIYF. The CDR3 DNA sequence: TGTGCCAGCAGTGAGGTTGGCGGAGGTACTGGAAACACCATATATTTT.

In regard to this clone: Since the CDR3 does not end with the conserved phenylalanine or tryptophan, this likely comes from a read error. The rearrangement links TRBV5-4 to TRBJ1-2; tentative D call: TRBD1 (6 bases). This CDR3 spans 14 amino acids. Looked up from germline, CDR1 is SGHNT and CDR2 is YYREEE (reference sequence). V shed 4 bases and J shed 6 bases, with 16 bases lying between them. In DNA form, the CDR3 reads TGTGCCAGCAGCGCAGAGACAGGCTACAATGGCTACACCCTC. Its translation is CASSAETGYNGYTL.

This chain uses TRBV4-2 with TRBJ2-5; 12 bases line up with TRBD2. After removal of 0 bases from V and 5 bases from J, the junction contained 10 bases not matched to a gene. Germline V gene data show CDR1 as LGHNA and CDR2 as YNFKEQ. This CDR3 region has 18 residues. The CDR3, as DNA: TGTGCCAGCAGCCAAGATACGGCTAGCGGGAGGGCCGGGGAGACCCAGTACTTC. This gives the protein CASSQDTASGRAGETQYF.

This chain uses TRBV7-2 with TRBJ1-1; D remains ambiguous. The CDR3 is made up of 13 amino acids. Germline CDR1 is SGHTA and CDR2 is FQGNSA. V was shortened by 0 bases and J by 5 bases, with 7 bases between the two germline ends. CDR3 sequence reads: CASSLAAGTEAFF. CDR3 bases: TGTGCCAGCAGCTTAGCAGCAGGAACTGAAGCTTTCTTT.

CDR3 in amino acids: CASSPWSSYEQYF. The DNA of the CDR3 is TGCGCCAGCAGCCCTTGGAGCTCCTACGAGCAGTACTTC. The chain employs TRBV5-1 and TRBJ2-7; D gene ambiguous. Germline V gene data show CDR1 as SGHRS and CDR2 as YFSETQ. The CDR3 length is 13 residues. V lost 4 bases to trimming and J lost 0 bases, with 8 bases between them.

V gene TRBV7-9 combines with J gene TRBJ2-7; 9 bases line up with TRBD2. The V and J ends lost 1 base and 3 bases, in that order; junction bases with no gene match: 10. Germline CDR1 is SEHNR and CDR2 is FQNEAQ (reference sequence). CDR3 size: 17 residues. CDR3 sequence: CASSLVTALAGRYEQYF. For the CDR3, the DNA is TGTGCCAGCAGCTTAGTCACGGCACTAGCGGGCCGCTACGAGCAGTACTTC.

The chain carries TRBV4-2 and TRBJ2-1; weak D call: TRBD1 (6 bases). The germline CDR1 and CDR2 sequences are LGHNA and YNFKEQ. V lost 1 base, J lost 0 bases, and 7 bases lay in between. This CDR3 region has 15 residues. The CDR3 is CASSQAGVSYNEQFF. CDR3 coding DNA: TGTGCCAGCAGCCAAGCAGGGGTCTCCTACAATGAGCAGTTCTTC.

The rearrangement joins TRBV7-9 to TRBJ2-4; tentative D call: TRBD2 (6 bases). The CDR3 contains 14 residues. Looked up from germline, CDR1 is SEHNR and CDR2 is FQNEAQ (reference sequence). V was pared by 1 base and J by 3 bases, with 7 bases between. The CDR3 region is CASSLGGDKNIQYF. As DNA, the CDR3 is TGTGCCAGCAGCTTAGGCGGGGACAAAAACATTCAGTACTTC.

The genes are TRBV2 and TRBJ1-1, with D possibly being TRBD1 (5 bases). CDR1 is SNHLY, CDR2 FYNNEI, per germline. The CDR3 has 12 residues. Trimming left V 8 bases short and J 5 bases short, with 12 bases between. The CDR3 nucleotides are TGTGCCAGCGGAACAGGTACGACTGAAGCTTTCTTT. Its translation is CASGTGTTEAFF.

This chain joins TRBV7-3 and TRBJ2-1; D is unclear. The V gene lost 5 bases and the J gene lost 5 bases, with 19 bases spanning the gap. Looked up from germline, CDR1 is SGHTA and CDR2 is FQGTGA. CDR3 length: 16 residues. The CDR3 loop reads CASSPVTAWAHNEQFF. Written as DNA, the CDR3 is TGTGCCAGCAGCCCAGTCACTGCTTGGGCACACAATGAGCAGTTCTTC.

The chain carries TRBV12-5 and TRBJ2-1; TRBD2 matches 10 bases. Trimming at V came to 6 bases and at J to 8 bases, leaving 10 bases not matched to a gene. CDR1 and CDR2 (germline): LGHNT, FRNRAP. The CDR3 totals 15 residues. CDR3 nucleotide sequence: TGTGCTAGTGGCCCAGTCGCTAGCGGGAGCTATGAGCAGTTCTTC. It codes for CASGPVASGSYEQFF.

This rearrangement joins TRBV11-3 to TRBJ2-5, with 11 nucleotides matching TRBD2. In germline, CDR1 is SGHNT, CDR2 YENEEA. The CDR3 loop spans 15 amino acids. Trimming at V came to 4 bases and at J to 5 bases, leaving 6 bases not matched to a gene. The CDR3 region is CASSSTSGSQETQYF. As DNA, the CDR3 is TGTGCCAGCAGCTCTACTAGCGGGAGTCAGGAGACCCAGTACTTC.